This TCR beta chain originates from a study of T cell responses to AZD1222 COVID-19 vaccine (dated by TCRdb to the early 2020s). Background on the whole study: TCR sequencing was performed for roughly 250 trial participants, of whom around 200 were given two doses of AZD1222 and around 25 were given two doses of MenACWY control vaccine. Trial participants were enrolled by age into subgroups of 18-55, 56-69 and 70-plus years, and around 150, 29 and 61 TCR-sequenced participants, respectively, were included in these subgroups.

With respect to this clone: Its antigen specificity is not known. No per-base quality is available; no much larger clone lies one base away.

After removal of 7 bases from V and 2 bases from J, the junction retains 4 bases not matched to a gene. The CDR3 runs 13 residues from the cysteine to the phenylalanine. Only the CDR3 DNA stays, 39 bases, in frame from base 1. The sample's time point label, decoded: baseline before first vaccination. The sample's treatment or condition label is to be understood as: meningococcal conjugate vaccine given as trial control. The vaccinee samples were drawn from two UK trials, COV001 and COV002, one of which was a single-blind randomized controlled phase 2/3 trial testing AZD1222 (ChAdOx1 nCoV-19) in healthy adults. For TCRbeta chain sequencing, PBMC samples were collected from trial participants at day 0 and at day 28 after the second dose. What the research found in general, with its limitations: Nearly half of unique spike-specific TCRs reportedly recognized epitopes outside regions mutated in the B.1.351 and B.1.1.7 variants. Vaccine-associated CD4 TCRs spanned the whole spike protein, with dominant responses in regions 160-218 and 743-854. Spike-specific TCR breadth and depth rose significantly after two AZD1222 doses compared with day 0 and with MenACWY recipients. Only a handful of AZD1222 recipients were SARS-CoV-2 seropositive at baseline, limiting conclusions about previously exposed vaccinees. The 56-69-year group was small, and its depth increase did not reach significance, likely because of low power. Participants were mostly white British and included more females than males, and it was suggested by the authors that clonal diversity may have been underestimated. Because no day 14 peak-response samples were available, repertoires were characterized only after the peak T cell response.

The CDR3 regions of human TCRbeta chains were analyzed by immunosequencing. Per the original workflow: Repertoire TCRs were checked for matches against a reference library of SARS-CoV-2-specific TCRs that had been generated using the MIRA antigen-specificity platform. Breadth meant the fraction of unique TCRs that were SARS-CoV-2-associated, whereas depth meant the fraction of total T cells that were SARS-CoV-2-associated. Each spike-specific TCR was assigned to its reactive spike region and to a CD4 or CD8 class using the MIRA data. Log10-transformed breadth and depth values were compared by one-way ANOVA with Sidak's multiple comparisons tests. Held by TCRdb, this immuneACCESS table contains in-frame sequences only and omits some clones. Under half of the omission traces to an unresolved V gene where checked; the cause of the rest is unknown. From that table come the V and J calls and clone size; the DNA was used to work out D and trimming. The table for this sample lists 200,000 to 250,000 clones; 85% to 95% of them were counted only once. Together, the top ten hold around 1% of the sample.

The chain joins TRBV12-3 or TRBV12-4 to TRBJ1-2; TRBD1 agrees with 7 junctional bases. This TCR came from an adult in good health. This specimen consisted of peripheral blood, obtained on day 0 of MenACWY control vaccination. The DNA is as follows: TGTGCCAGCACTCGGGACAGAAACTATGGCTACACCTTC. Translation gives CASTRDRNYGYTF.